This T cell receptor (beta chain) was profiled in a study of CD8 T cells in ankylosing spondylitis. Study conclusions and caveats: In synovial fluid and blood from reactive arthritis, some motif variants were previously reported. What appeared characteristic of ankylosing spondylitis blood was a TCR beta motif of 7 or 8 highly homologous variants. Matched synovial fluid from ankylosing spondylitis patients was reported to be enriched for disease-linked clones.

This CDR3 is 15 amino acids long. Losses at the gene ends were 6 bases for V and 2 bases for J; bases not matched to a gene: 8. From germline, CDR1 is MGHDK and CDR2 SYGVNS. This clonotype was counted at least ten times. The antigen is unknown. Researchers built TCR beta libraries using quantitative 5'-RACE with molecular barcodes. TCRdb re-analysed the 5' RACE reads in MiXCR, keeping a single row per CDR3 protein. Among 200,000 to 250,000 distinct CDR3 sequences listed, over 8.5% were seen once. Sequencing used blood, either unsorted or a sorted T cell fraction (not recorded which). This TCR was sampled from a male donor with ankylosing spondylitis or in good health (not recorded which). This chain links TRBV25-1 with TRBJ2-5, with 8 bases aligning to TRBD2. The CDR3, as DNA: TGTGCCAGCAGCGTGATAGCGGGACATCAAGAGACCCAGTACTTC. Translated: CASSVIAGHQETQYF.